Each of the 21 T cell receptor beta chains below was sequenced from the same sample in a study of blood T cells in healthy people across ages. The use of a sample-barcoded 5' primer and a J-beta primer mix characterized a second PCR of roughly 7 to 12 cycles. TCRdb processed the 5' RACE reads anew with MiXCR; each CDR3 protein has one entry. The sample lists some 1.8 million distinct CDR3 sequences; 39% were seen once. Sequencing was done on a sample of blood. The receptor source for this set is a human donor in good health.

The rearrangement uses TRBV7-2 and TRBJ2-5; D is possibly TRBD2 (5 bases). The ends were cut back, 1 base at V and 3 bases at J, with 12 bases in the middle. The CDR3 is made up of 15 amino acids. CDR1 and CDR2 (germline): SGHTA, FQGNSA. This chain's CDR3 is CASSLVIEAEETQYF. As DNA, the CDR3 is TGTGCCAGCAGCTTAGTAATCGAAGCGGAAGAGACCCAGTACTTC.

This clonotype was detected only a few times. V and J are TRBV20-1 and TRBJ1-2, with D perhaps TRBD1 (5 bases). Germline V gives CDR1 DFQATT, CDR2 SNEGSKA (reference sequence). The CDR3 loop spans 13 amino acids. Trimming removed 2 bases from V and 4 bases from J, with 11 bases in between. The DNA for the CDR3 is TGCAGTGCTAGAAAGCAGGGCGGCTATGGCTACACCTTC. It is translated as CSARKQGGYGYTF.

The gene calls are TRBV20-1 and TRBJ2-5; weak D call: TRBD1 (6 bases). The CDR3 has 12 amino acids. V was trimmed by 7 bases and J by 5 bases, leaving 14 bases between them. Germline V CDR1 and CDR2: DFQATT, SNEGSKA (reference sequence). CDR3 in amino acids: CSENGQGETQYF. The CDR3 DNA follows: TGCAGTGAAAACGGGCAGGGGGAGACCCAGTACTTC.

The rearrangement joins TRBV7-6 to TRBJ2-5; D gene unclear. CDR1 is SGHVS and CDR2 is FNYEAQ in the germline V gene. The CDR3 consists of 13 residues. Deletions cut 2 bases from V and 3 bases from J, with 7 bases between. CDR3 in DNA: TGTGCCAGCAGCTTACTCCCTAAAGAGACCCAGTACTTC. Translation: CASSLLPKETQYF.

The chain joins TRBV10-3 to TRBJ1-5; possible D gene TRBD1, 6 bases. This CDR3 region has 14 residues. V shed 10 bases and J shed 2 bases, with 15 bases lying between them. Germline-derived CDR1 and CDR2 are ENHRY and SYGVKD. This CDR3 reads CATRIGGGNQPQHF. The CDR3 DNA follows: TGTGCCACTAGGATAGGGGGGGGCAATCAGCCCCAGCATTTT.

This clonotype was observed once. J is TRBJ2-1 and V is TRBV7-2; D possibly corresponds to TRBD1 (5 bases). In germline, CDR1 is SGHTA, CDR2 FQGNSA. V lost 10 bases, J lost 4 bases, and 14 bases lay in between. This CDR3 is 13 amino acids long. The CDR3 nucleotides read TGTGCCACTGGGCGAAGACAGTACAATGAGCAGTTCTTC. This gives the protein CATGRRQYNEQFF. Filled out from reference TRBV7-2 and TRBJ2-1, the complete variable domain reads GAGVSQSPSNKVTEKGKDVELRCDPISGHTALYWYRQSLGQGLEFLIYFQGNSAPDKSGLPSDRFSAERTGGSVSTLTIQRTQQEDSAVYLCATGRRQYNEQFFGPGTRLTVL.

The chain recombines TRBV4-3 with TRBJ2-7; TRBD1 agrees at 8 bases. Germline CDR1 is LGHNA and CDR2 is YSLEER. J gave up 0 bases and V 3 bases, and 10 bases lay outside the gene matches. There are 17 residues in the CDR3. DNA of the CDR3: TGCGCCAGCAGCCAGAGGGGTGAGGGACAGGACTCCTACGAGCAGTACTTC. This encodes CASSQRGEGQDSYEQYF.

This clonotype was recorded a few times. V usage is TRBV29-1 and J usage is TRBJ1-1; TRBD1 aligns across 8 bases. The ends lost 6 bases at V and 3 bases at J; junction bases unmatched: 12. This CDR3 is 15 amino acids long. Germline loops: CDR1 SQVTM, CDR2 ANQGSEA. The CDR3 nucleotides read TGCAGCGTCAAAGAAAGGACAGGGCCGGACACTGAAGCTTTCTTT. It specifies CSVKERTGPDTEAFF.

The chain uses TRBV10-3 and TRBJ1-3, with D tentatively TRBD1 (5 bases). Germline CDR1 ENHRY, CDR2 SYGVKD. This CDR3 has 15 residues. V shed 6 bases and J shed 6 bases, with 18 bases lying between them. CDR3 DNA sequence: TGTGCCATCAGGAGAGGGGCGGCGAGGACAAACACCATATATTTT. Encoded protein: CAIRRGAARTNTIYF.

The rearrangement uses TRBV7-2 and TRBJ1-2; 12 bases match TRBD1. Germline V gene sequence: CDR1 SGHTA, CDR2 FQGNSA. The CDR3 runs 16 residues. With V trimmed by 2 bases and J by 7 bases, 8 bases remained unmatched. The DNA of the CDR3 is TGTGCCAGCAGCTTAAGATCCGGGACAGGGGGCTCTGGCTACACCTTC. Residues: CASSLRSGTGGSGYTF.

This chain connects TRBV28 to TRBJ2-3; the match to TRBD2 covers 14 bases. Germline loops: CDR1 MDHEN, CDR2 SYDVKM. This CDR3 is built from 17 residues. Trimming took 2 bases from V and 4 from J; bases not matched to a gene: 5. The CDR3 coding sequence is TGTGCCAGCAGTTTAAGACTAGCGGGGGGGCCGTCAGATACGCAGTATTTT. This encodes CASSLRLAGGPSDTQYF.

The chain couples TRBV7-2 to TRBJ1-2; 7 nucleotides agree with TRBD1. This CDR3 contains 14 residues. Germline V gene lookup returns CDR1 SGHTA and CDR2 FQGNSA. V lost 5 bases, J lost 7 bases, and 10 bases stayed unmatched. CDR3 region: CASSVENRGGGYTF. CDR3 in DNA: TGTGCCAGCAGCGTCGAAAACAGGGGCGGTGGCTACACCTTC.

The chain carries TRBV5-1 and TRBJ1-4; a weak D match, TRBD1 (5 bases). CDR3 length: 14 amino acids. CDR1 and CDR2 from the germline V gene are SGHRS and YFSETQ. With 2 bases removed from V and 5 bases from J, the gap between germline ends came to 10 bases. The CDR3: CASSFKGPNEKLFF. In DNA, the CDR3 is TGCGCCAGCAGCTTCAAGGGACCAAATGAAAAACTGTTTTTT.

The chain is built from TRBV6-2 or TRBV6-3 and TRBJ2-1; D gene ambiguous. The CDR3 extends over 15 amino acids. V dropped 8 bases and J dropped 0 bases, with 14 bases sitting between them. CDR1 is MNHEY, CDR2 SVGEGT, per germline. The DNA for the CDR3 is TGTGCCAGCCAACGACCGACGTACTCCTACAATGAGCAGTTCTTC. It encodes CASQRPTYSYNEQFF.

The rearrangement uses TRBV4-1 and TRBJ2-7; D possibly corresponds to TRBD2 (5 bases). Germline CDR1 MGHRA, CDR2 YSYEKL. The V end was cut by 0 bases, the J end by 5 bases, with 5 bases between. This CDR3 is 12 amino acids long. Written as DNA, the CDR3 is TGCGCCAGCAGCCAAGATAGCGACGAGCAGTACTTC. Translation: CASSQDSDEQYF.

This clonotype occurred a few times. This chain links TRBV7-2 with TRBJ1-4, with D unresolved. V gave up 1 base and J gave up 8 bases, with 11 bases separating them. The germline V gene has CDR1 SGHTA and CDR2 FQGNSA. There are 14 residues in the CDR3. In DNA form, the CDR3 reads TGTGCCAGCAGCTTAGTGGGGTTAGGGGAAAAACTGTTTTTT. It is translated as CASSLVGLGEKLFF.

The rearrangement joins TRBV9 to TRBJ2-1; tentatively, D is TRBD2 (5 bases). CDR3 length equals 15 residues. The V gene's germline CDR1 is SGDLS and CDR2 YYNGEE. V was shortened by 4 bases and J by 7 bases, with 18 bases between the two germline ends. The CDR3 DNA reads TGTGCCAGCAGCTCTCCGGGCAGACGGGGAAATGAGCAGTTCTTC. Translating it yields CASSSPGRRGNEQFF.

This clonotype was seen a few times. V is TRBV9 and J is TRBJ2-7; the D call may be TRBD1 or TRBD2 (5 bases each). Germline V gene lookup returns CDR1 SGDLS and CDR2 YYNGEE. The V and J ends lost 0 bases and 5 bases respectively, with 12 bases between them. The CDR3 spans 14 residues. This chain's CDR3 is CASSVEGTENEQYF. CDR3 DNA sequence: TGTGCCAGCAGCGTAGAAGGGACGGAGAACGAGCAGTACTTC.

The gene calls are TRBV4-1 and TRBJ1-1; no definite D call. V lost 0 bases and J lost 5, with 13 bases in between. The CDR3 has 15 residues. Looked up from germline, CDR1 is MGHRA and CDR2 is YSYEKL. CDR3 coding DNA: TGCGCCAGCAGCCAAGAATGGCGGGTCGGTACTGAAGCTTTCTTT. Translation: CASSQEWRVGTEAFF.

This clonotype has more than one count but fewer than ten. As DNA, the CDR3 is TGTGCCAGCAGCTTAGCGTTTTCCGGGATTTACGAGCAGTACTTC. Residues: CASSLAFSGIYEQYF. The chain employs TRBV7-2 and TRBJ2-7, with D perhaps TRBD2 (5 bases). The CDR3 is 15 amino acids. Per germline, CDR1 SGHTA and CDR2 FQGNSA. Trimming took off 0 bases at V and 4 bases at J, with 13 bases between the two ends.

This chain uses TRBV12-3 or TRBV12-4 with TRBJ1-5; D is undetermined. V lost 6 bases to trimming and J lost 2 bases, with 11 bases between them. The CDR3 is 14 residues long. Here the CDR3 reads CASSGGKGNQPQHF. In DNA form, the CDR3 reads TGTGCCAGCAGCGGAGGGAAGGGCAATCAGCCCCAGCATTTT.